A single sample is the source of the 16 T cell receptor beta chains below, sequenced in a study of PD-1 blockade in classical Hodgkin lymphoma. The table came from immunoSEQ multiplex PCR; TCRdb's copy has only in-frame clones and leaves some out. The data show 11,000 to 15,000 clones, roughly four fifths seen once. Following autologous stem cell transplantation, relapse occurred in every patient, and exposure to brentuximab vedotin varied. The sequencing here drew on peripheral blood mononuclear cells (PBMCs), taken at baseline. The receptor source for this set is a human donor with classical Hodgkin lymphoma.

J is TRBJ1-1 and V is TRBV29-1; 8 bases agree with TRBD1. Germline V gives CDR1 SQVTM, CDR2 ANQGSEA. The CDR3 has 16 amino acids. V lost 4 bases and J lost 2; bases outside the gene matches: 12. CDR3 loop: CSVGGAGGGYNTEAFF. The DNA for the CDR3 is TGCAGCGTTGGCGGGGCAGGGGGCGGTTATAACACTGAAGCTTTCTTT.

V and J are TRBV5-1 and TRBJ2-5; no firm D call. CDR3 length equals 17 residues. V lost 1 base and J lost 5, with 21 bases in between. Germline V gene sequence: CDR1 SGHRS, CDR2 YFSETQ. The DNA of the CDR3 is TGCGCCAGCAGCTTGCCAGCTTTAGGGATGGGTCCGGAGACCCAGTACTTC. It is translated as CASSLPALGMGPETQYF.

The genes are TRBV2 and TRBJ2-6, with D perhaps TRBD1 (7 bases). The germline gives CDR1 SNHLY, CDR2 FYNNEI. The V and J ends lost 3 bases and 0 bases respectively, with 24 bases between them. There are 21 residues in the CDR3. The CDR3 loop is CASSDPDRALKGLSGANVLTF. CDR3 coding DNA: TGTGCCAGCAGTGACCCCGACAGGGCGCTGAAGGGACTCTCTGGGGCCAACGTCCTGACTTTC.

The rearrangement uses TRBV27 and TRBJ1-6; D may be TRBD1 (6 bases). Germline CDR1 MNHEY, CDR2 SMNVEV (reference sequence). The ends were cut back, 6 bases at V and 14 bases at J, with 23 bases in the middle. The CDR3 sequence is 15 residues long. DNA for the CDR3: TGTGCCAGCAGCCTCCTCTCTACAGGGTCCGGGGCCCTCCACTTT. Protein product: CASSLLSTGSGALHF.

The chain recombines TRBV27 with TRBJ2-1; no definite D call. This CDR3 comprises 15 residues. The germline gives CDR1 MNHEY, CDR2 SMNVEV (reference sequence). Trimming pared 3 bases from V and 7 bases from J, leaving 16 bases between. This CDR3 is CASSFDPSRSNEQFF. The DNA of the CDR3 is TGTGCCAGCAGTTTTGATCCCTCTAGGAGTAATGAGCAGTTCTTC.

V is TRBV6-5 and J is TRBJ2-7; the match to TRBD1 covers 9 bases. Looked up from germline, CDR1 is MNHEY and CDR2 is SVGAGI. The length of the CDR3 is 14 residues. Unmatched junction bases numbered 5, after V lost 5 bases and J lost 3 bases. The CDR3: CASSPGTGNYEQYF. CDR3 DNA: TGTGCCAGCAGTCCCGGGACAGGGAACTACGAGCAGTACTTC.

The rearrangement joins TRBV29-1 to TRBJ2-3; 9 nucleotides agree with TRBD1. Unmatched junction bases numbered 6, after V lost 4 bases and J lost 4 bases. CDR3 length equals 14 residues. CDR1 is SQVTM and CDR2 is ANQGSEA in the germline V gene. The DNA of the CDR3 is TGCAGCGTTGGACAGGGGGTTGTGGCAGATACGCAGTATTTT. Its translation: CSVGQGVVADTQYF.

The CDR3 DNA sequence: TGTGCCAGTAGTATGACTCCCCAAGAGACCCAGTACTTC. Residues: CASSMTPQETQYF. The V gene is TRBV19, the J gene TRBJ2-5; D is uncertain. Trimming removed 3 bases from V and 1 base from J, with 6 bases in between. Germline-derived CDR1 and CDR2 are LNHDA and SQIVND (reference sequence). The CDR3 covers 13 residues.

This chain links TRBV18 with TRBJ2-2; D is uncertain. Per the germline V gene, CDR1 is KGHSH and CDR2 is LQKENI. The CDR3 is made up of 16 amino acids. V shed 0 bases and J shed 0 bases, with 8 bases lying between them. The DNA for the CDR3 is TGTGCCAGCTCACCACCGTCCAGAGCGAACACCGGGGAGCTGTTTTTT. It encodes CASSPPSRANTGELFF.

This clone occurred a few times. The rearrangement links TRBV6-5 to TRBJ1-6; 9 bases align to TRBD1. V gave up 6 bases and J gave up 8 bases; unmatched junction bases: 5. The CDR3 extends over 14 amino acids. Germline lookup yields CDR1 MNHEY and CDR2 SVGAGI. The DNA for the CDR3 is TGTGCCAGCAGGACGGGACAGGGTGATTCACCCCTCCACTTT. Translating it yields CASRTGQGDSPLHF.

The CDR3 region is CATSRDVSGYEQYF. The CDR3 DNA sequence: TGTGCCACCAGCAGAGATGTGAGCGGCTACGAGCAGTACTTC. This chain joins TRBV15 and TRBJ2-7, with D maybe TRBD2 (5 bases). From germline, CDR1 is LNHNV and CDR2 YYDKDF (reference sequence). V gave up 0 bases and J gave up 3 bases, with 9 bases separating them. This CDR3 contains 14 residues.

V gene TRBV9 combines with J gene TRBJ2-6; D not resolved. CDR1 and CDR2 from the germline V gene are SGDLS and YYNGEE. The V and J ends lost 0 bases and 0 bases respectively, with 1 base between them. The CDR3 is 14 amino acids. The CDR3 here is CASSVDSGANVLTF. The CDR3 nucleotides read TGTGCCAGCAGCGTAGACTCTGGGGCCAACGTCCTGACTTTC.

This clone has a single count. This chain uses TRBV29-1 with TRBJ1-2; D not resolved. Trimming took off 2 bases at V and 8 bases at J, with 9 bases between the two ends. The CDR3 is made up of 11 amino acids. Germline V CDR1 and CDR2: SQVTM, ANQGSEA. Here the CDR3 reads CSVESRRGYTF. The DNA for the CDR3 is TGCAGCGTTGAAAGCCGGCGGGGCTACACCTTC.

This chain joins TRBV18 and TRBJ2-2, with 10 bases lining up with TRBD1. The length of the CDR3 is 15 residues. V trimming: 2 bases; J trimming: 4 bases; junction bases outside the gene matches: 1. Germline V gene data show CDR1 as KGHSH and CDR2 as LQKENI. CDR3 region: CASSPRTGGTGELFF. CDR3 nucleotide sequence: TGTGCCAGCTCACCAAGGACAGGGGGCACCGGGGAGCTGTTTTTT.

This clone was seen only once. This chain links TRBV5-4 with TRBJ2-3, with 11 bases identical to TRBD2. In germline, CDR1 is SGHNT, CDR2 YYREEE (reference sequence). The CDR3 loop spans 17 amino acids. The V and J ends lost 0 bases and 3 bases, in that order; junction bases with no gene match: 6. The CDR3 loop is CASSLELAGAGTDTQYF. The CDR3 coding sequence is TGTGCCAGCAGCTTGGAACTAGCGGGGGCGGGGACAGATACGCAGTATTTT.

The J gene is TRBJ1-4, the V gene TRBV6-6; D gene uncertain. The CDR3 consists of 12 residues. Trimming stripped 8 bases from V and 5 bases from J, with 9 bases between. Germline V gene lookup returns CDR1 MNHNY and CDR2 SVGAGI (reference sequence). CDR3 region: CASSKGNEKLFF. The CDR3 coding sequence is TGTGCCAGCTCAAAAGGGAATGAAAAACTGTTTTTT.